The rows below give T cell receptor beta chains drawn from one sample of a study of spatial heterogeneity in lung cancer. TCRdb used MiXCR to reprocess the 5' RACE reads, holding one entry per CDR3 protein. This table has 50,000 or so distinct CDR3 sequences, about 12% appearing once. This sample comprised PBMCs, obtained at surgery. The receptors stem from a female donor with early-stage non-small cell lung cancer. The conserved cysteine and the conserved F or W are not part of the CDR3 here.

v_gene: TRBV6-2/TRBV6-3; j_gene: TRBJ2-7; CDR3aa: ASTGAGGGTYEQY
v_gene: TRBV28; j_gene: TRBJ2-3; CDR3aa: ASTTTSGYDTQY
v_gene: TRBV4-2; j_gene: TRBJ2-3; CDR3aa: ASSQGHQDTQY
v_gene: TRBV7-3; j_gene: TRBJ2-2; CDR3aa: ASSRQTGQQGGELF
v_gene: TRBV7-2; j_gene: TRBJ1-1; CDR3aa: ASSSRPSSTVNTEAF
v_gene: TRBV30; j_gene: TRBJ1-6; CDR3aa: ATSLGLRISPLH
v_gene: TRBV28; j_gene: TRBJ2-3; CDR3aa: ASSRGVYSTDTQY
v_gene: TRBV7-8; j_gene: TRBJ2-7; CDR3aa: ASSHLPGAGGSYEQY
v_gene: TRBV20-1; j_gene: TRBJ2-5; CDR3aa: SARFVQETQY
v_gene: TRBV5-1; j_gene: TRBJ1-1; CDR3aa: ASSLDRMNTEAF
v_gene: TRBV7-3; j_gene: TRBJ2-1; CDR3aa: ASIILGSLLDEQF
v_gene: TRBV9; j_gene: TRBJ2-1; CDR3aa: ASSVGVTYNEQF